The present entry profiles one T cell receptor beta chain with its context. Its antigen is unknown. This sample was taken from a study of beta chain features in type 1 diabetes. About the study: Investigators examined around 110 million sorted cells across all samples.

General study results and limits: For Type 1 diabetes patients, all four CD4+ subsets carried TCRB CDR3s that were moderately but significantly shorter.

This CDR3 comprises 17 residues. V shed 0 bases and J shed 1 base, with 12 bases lying between them. Looked up from germline, CDR1 is SGHDN and CDR2 is FVKESK. CD45RO/CCR7/CD25/CD127/CD95/CD27 sorting isolated CD4+ naive, central memory, regulatory and stem cell-like memory cells. All of the isolated RNA was reverse transcribed, so expressed TCRB transcripts were sequenced. Here immunoSEQ multiplex PCR was the method, and the copy in TCRdb shows in-frame clones only, minus some. The sample records hundreds of thousands of clones, around 9.3% being singletons. This clonotype was sampled from a man aged 25 to 40 with type 1 diabetes. This sequence joins TRBV14 and TRBJ2-2; TRBD2 might be the D (7 bases). The sample comprised central memory CD4+ T cells from blood. CDR3 sequence (DNA): TGTGCCAGCAGCCAAGATCGGGGGGACAAGAACACCGGGGAGCTGTTTTTT. Protein: CASSQDRGDKNTGELFF.